A selection of T cell receptor beta chains follows, all from one sample in a study of blood T cell repertoires in COVID-19. Here immunoSEQ multiplex PCR was the method, and the copy in TCRdb shows in-frame clones only, minus some. The data hold tens of thousands of clones, with around 81% observed a single time. Source material: peripheral blood. These receptors were obtained from a man in his sixties or seventies with acute or convalescent COVID-19. The CDR3 runs from the conserved cysteine through the conserved F or W. Each record gives: V gene, J gene, CDR3 protein.

>TRBV5-5|TRBJ2-1
CASSLVQGDLQNEQFF
>TRBV14|TRBJ2-2
CASSQVRGTGTTGELFF
>TRBV7-2|TRBJ2-1
CASSIRKTSGAYNEQFF
>TRBV4-2|TRBJ2-7
CASSQDPSGAYEQYF
>TRBV5-1|TRBJ2-5
CASSLVQRGSQETQYF
>TRBV7-9|TRBJ2-1
CASSSTSGGPPHNEQFF
>TRBV18|TRBJ2-3
CASSPSWRGRTDTQYF
>TRBV29-1|TRBJ2-3
CSVPPGDGARTDTQYF
>TRBV5-6|TRBJ1-6
CASSKRTGEDYNSPLHF
>TRBV5-4|TRBJ1-1
CASSFDRGTVEAFF
>TRBV18|TRBJ1-1
CASSPQGGGGGTEAFF
>TRBV4-1|TRBJ2-2
CASSQDPRGVRANTGELFF
>TRBV2|TRBJ1-2
CASSESYREGGYTF
>TRBV2|TRBJ2-6
CASSAQGRGANVLTF
>TRBV24-1|TRBJ2-2
CATSHRDTNTGELFF
>TRBV19|TRBJ1-2
CASSIRQGPNYGYTF
>TRBV6-5|TRBJ2-2
CASSGPISPTGELFF
>TRBV6-1|TRBJ2-7
CASSEYAGEYGYEQYF
>TRBV12-3/TRBV12-4|TRBJ2-2
CASRVSGTGELFF
>TRBV5-1|TRBJ1-6
CASSPNNSPLHF
>TRBV5-1|TRBJ2-3
CASSLGTGEDTQYF
>TRBV14|TRBJ2-1
CASSGGQGFNEQFF
>TRBV27|TRBJ1-5
CASSLRRSNQPQHF
>TRBV23-1|TRBJ2-3
CASSQNRDRGCTDTQYF
>TRBV7-3|TRBJ2-2
CASSLRAGELFF
>TRBV11-2|TRBJ1-2
CASSWPGGGNYGYTF
>TRBV5-4|TRBJ2-1
CASSAPGRDSRFYNEQFF
>TRBV11-2|TRBJ2-7
CASSLQGYEQYF
>TRBV6-5|TRBJ1-1
CASRGRTGLNTEAFF
>TRBV6-5|TRBJ2-3
CASSLGSFPTDTQYF
>TRBV3-1/TRBV3-2|TRBJ2-5
CASSQAGTSPTQYF
>TRBV7-7|TRBJ2-5
CASSLGGVQETQYF
>TRBV9|TRBJ1-2
CASSVSQGDYTF
>TRBV2|TRBJ2-2
CASSYPDTTGELFF
>TRBV5-1|TRBJ2-1
CASSPGVTADYNEQFF
>TRBV7-9|TRBJ1-2
CASTKTVGRGSGGYTF
>TRBV7-8|TRBJ2-5
CASSVGREETQYF
>TRBV3-1/TRBV3-2|TRBJ1-3
CASSQGVEGGISGNTIYF
>TRBV4-1|TRBJ1-2
CASSQAGVSYGYTF
>TRBV6-5|TRBJ1-1
CASSPGTMNTEAFF
>TRBV24-1|TRBJ2-1
CATSDLFSGEQFF
>TRBV7-9|TRBJ1-4
CASSLASGGNEKLFF
>TRBV5-1|TRBJ2-1
CASSLEEGSSYNEQFF
>TRBV18|TRBJ2-7
CASSPPLRGEQYF
>TRBV5-1|TRBJ2-7
CASSPGASYEQYF
>TRBV19|TRBJ2-4
CASTLYGGMTGPAKNIQYF